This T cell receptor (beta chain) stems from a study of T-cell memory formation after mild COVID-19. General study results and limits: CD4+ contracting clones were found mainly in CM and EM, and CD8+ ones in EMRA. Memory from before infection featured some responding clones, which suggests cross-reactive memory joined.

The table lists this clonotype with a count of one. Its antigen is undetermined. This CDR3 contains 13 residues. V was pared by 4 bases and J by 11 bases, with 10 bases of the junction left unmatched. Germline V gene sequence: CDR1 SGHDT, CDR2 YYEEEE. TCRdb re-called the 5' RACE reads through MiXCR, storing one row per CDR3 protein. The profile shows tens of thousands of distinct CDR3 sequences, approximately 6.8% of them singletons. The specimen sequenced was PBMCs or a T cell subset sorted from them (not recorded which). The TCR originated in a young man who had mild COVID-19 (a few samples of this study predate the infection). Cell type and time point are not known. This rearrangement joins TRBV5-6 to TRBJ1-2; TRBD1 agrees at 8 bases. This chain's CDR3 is CASSPLDRGWYTF. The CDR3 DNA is TGTGCCAGCAGCCCTCTAGACAGGGGATGGTACACCTTC.